A single sample gave rise to the 6 T cell receptor beta chains below, sequenced in a study of blood T cell repertoires in COVID-19. TCRdb keeps only in-frame clones here, not all; method: immunoSEQ multiplex PCR. This repertoire shows 200,000 to 300,000 clones, around nine tenths found once; its top ten account for over 1.5%. Sequencing used peripheral blood. Receptors were obtained from a man aged 25 to 40 with active or convalescent COVID-19.

The rearrangement joins TRBV2 to TRBJ2-7; D is undetermined. The length of the CDR3 is 13 residues. Germline CDR1 is SNHLY and CDR2 is FYNNEI. V lost 6 bases, J lost 3 bases, and 12 bases lay in between. CDR3 nucleotide sequence: TGTGCCAGCAGAAATTCACCCGGCTACGAGCAGTACTTC. Encoded protein: CASRNSPGYEQYF.

V and J are TRBV21-1 and TRBJ2-7; TRBD1, the table's D call, lacks a check against the DNA. TRBV21-1 is a listed pseudogene. This CDR3 is built from 13 residues. CDR3 residues: CASRGHNPYEQYF. The CDR3 bases are TGTGCCAGCAGAGGACATAACCCCTACGAGCAGTACTTC.

This clone was seen just once. This sequence joins TRBV6-5 and TRBJ1-5, with 7 nucleotides matching TRBD1. This CDR3 region has 14 residues. CDR1 and CDR2 from the germline V gene are MNHEY and SVGAGI. The junction had 3 bases not matched to a gene; V was cut back by 4 bases and J by 3 bases. The CDR3 reads CASSLDRFNQPQHF. CDR3 sequence (DNA): TGTGCCAGCAGTTTGGACAGGTTCAATCAGCCCCAGCATTTT.

J is TRBJ2-7 and V is TRBV4-3; D possibly corresponds to TRBD1 (6 bases). V lost 0 bases to trimming and J lost 0 bases, with 12 bases between them. Germline V CDR1 and CDR2: LGHNA, YSLEER. This CDR3 comprises 16 residues. CDR3 nucleotide sequence: TGCGCCAGCAGCCAAGACAACAGGGCCAGCTCCTACGAGCAGTACTTC. It specifies CASSQDNRASSYEQYF.

The J gene is TRBJ1-4, the V gene TRBV6-5; TRBD1 matches at 9 bases. Looked up from germline, CDR1 is MNHEY and CDR2 is SVGAGI. V was pared by 10 bases and J by 8 bases, with 11 bases of the junction left unmatched. The CDR3 is 14 amino acids. The CDR3 loop is CATSMTGGREKLFF. CDR3 nucleotides: TGTGCCACCTCGATGACAGGGGGTCGGGAAAAACTGTTTTTT.

V usage is TRBV4-3 and J usage is TRBJ1-6; 11 bases are shared with TRBD1. Germline-derived CDR1 and CDR2 are LGHNA and YSLEER. The CDR3 is made up of 14 amino acids. Germline trimming cut 4 bases from V and 11 bases from J; bases unmatched to any gene: 4. This CDR3 is CASSPGTGGPPLHF. The CDR3 bases are TGCGCCAGCAGCCCGGGGACAGGGGGACCACCCCTCCACTTT.